This TCR beta chain was obtained from a study of shared clonotypes between healthy human individuals. About the research overall: Aged between 18 and 49, the donors were two women and a few men.

Libraries were prepared by immunoSEQ multiplex PCR; TCRdb keeps only in-frame clonotypes and omits some of them. The sample lists about 2 million clones; approximately 94% were seen once. The V gene lost 4 bases and the J gene lost 4 bases, with 13 bases spanning the gap. There are 14 residues in the CDR3. The germline CDR1 and CDR2 sequences are LGHNA and YNFKEQ. The naive CD8 population came from CD45RO-negative cells selected for CCR7, without terminally differentiated effector memory CD45RA+ cells. The sample consisted of naive CD8+ T cells sorted from blood. The clonotype comes from a man aged 18 to 30 in good health. The V call is TRBV4-2, the J call TRBJ2-5; tentatively, D is TRBD2 (7 bases). Written as DNA, the CDR3 is TGTGCCAGCAGCCTAGAAGGGGGGGGAGAGACCCAGTACTTC. It yields the protein CASSLEGGGETQYF.